The 30 T cell receptor beta chains given below trace back to one sample, sequenced in a study of post-analysis software for immune sequencing data. The study's findings and limits: In patients, 4 to 6 TRBV segments were more frequent than in controls, with TRBV5-6, TRBV5-1 and TRBV20-1 among them.

These receptors' antigens are unknown. Built from TCR beta cDNA, the libraries had unique molecular identifiers in them. One entry per CDR3 protein, called by TCRdb with MiXCR from the PCR reads. The repertoire holds 700,000 to 900,000 distinct CDR3 sequences, with more than 45% as singletons. Sequencing was done on a sample of blood. Receptors were obtained from a girl under 18 with multiple sclerosis.

This clonotype has more than one count but fewer than ten. The rearrangement joins TRBV20-1 to TRBJ2-7, with a tentative D call TRBD1 (5 bases). The length of the CDR3 is 14 residues. Germline lookup yields CDR1 DFQATT and CDR2 SNEGSKA (reference sequence). V lost 1 base to trimming and J lost 0 bases, with 10 bases between them. The CDR3, as DNA: TGCAGTGCTAGAGGGTTGGACAACTCCTACGAGCAGTACTTC. This sequence encodes CSARGLDNSYEQYF.

This clonotype was observed a few times. The genes are TRBV5-1 and TRBJ2-7; perhaps D is TRBD1 or TRBD2 (5 bases each). V lost 2 bases to trimming and J lost 4 bases, with 16 bases between them. Germline values: CDR1 SGHRS, CDR2 YFSETQ. This CDR3 is built from 15 residues. The CDR3 DNA follows: TGCGCCAGCAGCTTAACCGGGACCCTGACTTACGAGCAGTACTTC. Protein product: CASSLTGTLTYEQYF.

The J gene is TRBJ2-4, the V gene TRBV9; tentatively, D is TRBD1 or TRBD2 (5 bases each). The J call could be wrong; TRBJ2-7 is a better fit for the DNA end. Germline V gene data show CDR1 as SGDLS and CDR2 as YYNGEE. This CDR3 region has 15 residues. The CDR3: CASSVEGTARDEQYF. In DNA, the CDR3 is TGTGCCAGCAGCGTAGAGGGGACCGCCCGGGACGAGCAGTACTTC.

The sample holds a few counts of this clonotype. V and J are TRBV6-2 or TRBV6-3 and TRBJ2-1; maybe TRBD1 (6 bases). V was cut by 5 bases and J by 9 bases, with 14 bases left in between. Germline V gene lookup returns CDR1 MNHEY and CDR2 SVGEGT. The CDR3 has 13 amino acids. CDR3 DNA: TGTGCCAGCAGTGAACAGGGAAGCAGTGAGCAGTTCTTC. Encoded protein: CASSEQGSSEQFF.

The V and J genes are TRBV7-6 and TRBJ2-3, with 12 bases matching TRBD2. This CDR3 has 17 amino acids. Germline V gene sequence: CDR1 SGHVS, CDR2 FNYEAQ. J gave up 1 base and V 5 bases, and 7 bases lay outside the gene matches. For the CDR3, the DNA is TGTGCCAGCAGCCTCCGACTAGCGGGAGTGGGCACAGATACGCAGTATTTT. Translation gives CASSLRLAGVGTDTQYF.

In its sample, this clonotype was seen a few times. The rearrangement uses TRBV15 and TRBJ2-4; D is uncertain. Trimming stripped 4 bases from V and 8 bases from J, with 15 bases between. Germline CDR1 LNHNV, CDR2 YYDKDF (reference sequence). The length of the CDR3 is 14 residues. The CDR3 spells CATSIDLGKDIQYF. CDR3 in DNA: TGTGCCACCAGCATAGATCTGGGGAAGGACATTCAGTACTTC.

In its sample, this clonotype was seen a few times. The rearrangement uses TRBV9 and TRBJ2-3; D might be TRBD2 (5 bases). The CDR3 runs 12 residues. CDR1 and CDR2 (germline): SGDLS, YYNGEE. Trimming took 3 bases from V and 6 from J, leaving 8 bases between them. The CDR3 region is CASSAGIDTQYF. CDR3 nucleotide sequence: TGTGCCAGCAGCGCGGGAATCGATACGCAGTATTTT.

The V and J genes are TRBV12-3 or TRBV12-4 and TRBJ2-7, with a possible D match to TRBD1 (6 bases). The germline V and J ends were trimmed by 5 bases and 6 bases, with 14 bases remaining between them. CDR3 length: 13 residues. The CDR3 bases are TGTGCCAGCAGTCTCCGGACAGTCTCCGAGCAGTACTTC. Amino acid sequence: CASSLRTVSEQYF.

For the CDR3, the DNA is TGCGCCAGCAGCTCTTTCGAGAGCTCCTACGAGCAGTACTTC. Its protein product is CASSSFESSYEQYF. This chain uses TRBV5-1 with TRBJ2-7; D call uncertain. Between the trimmed V and J ends, which lost 3 bases and 0 bases, there was a span of 10 bases. Per the germline V gene, CDR1 is SGHRS and CDR2 is YFSETQ. The CDR3 has 14 residues.

This clonotype was counted a few times. This chain uses TRBV7-6 with TRBJ2-7, with D maybe TRBD2 (5 bases). The germline V gene encodes CDR1 SGHVS and CDR2 FNYEAQ. Trimming cost V 3 bases and J 7 bases, with 16 bases left between them. This CDR3 region has 14 residues. The CDR3 region has the DNA TGTGCCAGCAGCTTGACTATTGGGGAAAATGAGCAGTACTTC. Translated, it gives CASSLTIGENEQYF. Using reference TRBV7-6 and TRBJ2-7 for the parts outside the CDR3, the full variable domain is GAGVSQSPRYKVTKRGQDVALRCDPISGHVSLYWYRQALGQGPEFLTYFNYEAQQDKSGLPNDRFSAERPEGSISTLTIQRTEQRDSAMYRCASSLTIGENEQYFGPGTRLTVT.

With regard to this clonotype: Germline is not matched at one junction end, which may reflect a read error. V usage is TRBV15 and J usage is TRBJ2-7; 8 nucleotides line up with TRBD1. The CDR3 consists of 17 residues. Germline assignment: CDR1 LNHNV and CDR2 YYDKDF (reference sequence). The CDR3 DNA follows: TGTGCCACCAGCAGACCTAGACAGGGGCCGATCTCCTACGAGCAATACTTC. It encodes CATSRPRQGPISYEQYF. Supplemented by reference TRBV15 and TRBJ2-7, the full variable domain reads DAMVIQNPRYQVTQFGKPVTLSCSQTLNHNVMYWYQQKSSQAPKLLFHYYDKDFNNEADTPDNFQSRRPNTSFCFLDIRSPGLGDTAMYLCATSRPRQGPISYEQYFGPGTRLTVT.

The rearrangement links TRBV11-2 to TRBJ2-3; D is possibly TRBD1 (6 bases). V was pared by 5 bases and J by 6 bases, with 12 bases between. Germline V gene lookup returns CDR1 SGHAT and CDR2 FQNNGV. The CDR3 is made up of 13 amino acids. CDR3 nucleotides: TGTGCCAGCAGCCAATCTCAGGGGGATACGCAGTATTTT. Its translation: CASSQSQGDTQYF.

This clonotype came up once. One junction end disagrees with the germline gene, perhaps due to a read error. The chain couples TRBV15 to TRBJ2-7; D call uncertain. The CDR3 spans 11 residues. Germline CDR1 is LNHNV and CDR2 is YYDKDF (reference sequence). The CDR3 bases are TGTGCCACCAGCGTGGGGTACGAGCAGCACTTC. It is translated as CATSVGYEQHF.

The chain employs TRBV7-2 and TRBJ2-5; D gene unclear. The CDR3 loop spans 12 amino acids. Germline CDR1 and CDR2: SGHTA and FQGNSA. V lost 5 bases to trimming and J lost 11 bases, with 15 bases between them. The CDR3 here is CASSLPQKEQYF. DNA of the CDR3: TGTGCCAGCAGCCTGCCCCAAAAAGAGCAGTACTTC.

The sample holds a few counts of this clonotype. This chain joins TRBV15 and TRBJ1-5; D not resolved. Germline-derived CDR1 and CDR2 are LNHNV and YYDKDF (reference sequence). The V end lost 0 bases, the J end lost 5 bases, and 11 bases lay between the germline ends. This CDR3 spans 15 amino acids. The DNA of the CDR3 is TGTGCCACCAGCAGAGATTTAGGGAAGGATCAGCCCCAGCATTTT. Protein product: CATSRDLGKDQPQHF.

This clonotype was seen once. The V call is TRBV7-6, the J call TRBJ1-1; weak D call: TRBD1 (5 bases). The CDR3 extends over 17 amino acids. Germline-derived CDR1 and CDR2 are SGHVS and FNYEAQ. The V and J ends lost 2 bases and 3 bases respectively, with 19 bases between them. CDR3 region: CASSLSHGKPGDTEAFF. DNA for the CDR3: TGTGCCAGCAGCTTAAGTCACGGCAAACCGGGGGACACTGAAGCTTTCTTT.

This chain uses TRBV6-6 with TRBJ1-2; a weak D match, TRBD1 (6 bases). The CDR3 has 14 amino acids. CDR1 is MNHNY and CDR2 is SVGAGI in the germline V gene (reference sequence). Trimming pared 5 bases from V and 4 bases from J, leaving 14 bases between. This CDR3 is CASSLGTIIYGYTF. As DNA, the CDR3 is TGTGCCAGCAGTCTCGGGACAATCATCTATGGCTACACCTTC.

This clonotype was picked up a small number of times. The chain joins TRBV6-8 to TRBJ1-2, with D hard to call. Germline CDR1 is MNHGY and CDR2 is SAAAGT. Trimming took 6 bases from V and 4 from J, leaving 12 bases between them. The CDR3 contains 13 residues. CDR3 residues: CASSPDGTYGYTF. The CDR3 region has the DNA TGTGCCAGCAGCCCCGACGGAACCTATGGCTACACCTTC.

The rearrangement joins TRBV6-1 to TRBJ2-6, with no clear D. The V gene's germline CDR1 is MNHNS and CDR2 SASEGT. The CDR3 is 16 amino acids. Trimming left V 4 bases short and J 0 bases short, with 10 bases between. The CDR3 reads CASSATANSGANVLTF. The CDR3 nucleotides read TGTGCCAGCAGTGCAACAGCAAACTCTGGGGCCAACGTCCTGACTTTC.

This chain connects TRBV7-3 to TRBJ2-7; D is uncertain. The germline V and J ends were trimmed by 5 bases and 0 bases, with 8 bases remaining between them. Germline V gene data show CDR1 as SGHTA and CDR2 as FQGTGA. This CDR3 region has 13 residues. As DNA, the CDR3 is TGTGCCAGCAGCCGCACGAACTCCTACGAGCAGTACTTC. Translated: CASSRTNSYEQYF. The whole variable domain, remainder taken from reference TRBV7-3 and TRBJ2-7, is GAGVSQTPSNKVTEKGKYVELRCDPISGHTALYWYRQSLGQGPEFLIYFQGTGAADDSGLPNDRFFAVRPEGSVSTLKIQRTERGDSAVYLCASSRTNSYEQYFGPGTRLTVT.

In its sample, this clonotype was seen once. The rearrangement joins TRBV20-1 to TRBJ2-5; 14 positions match TRBD2. CDR1 and CDR2 (germline): DFQATT, SNEGSKA (reference sequence). The V gene end was trimmed by 6 bases and the J gene end by 11 bases; junction bases not matched to a gene: 11. The CDR3 extends over 14 amino acids. The CDR3 nucleotides read TGCAGTGCGTCGGGACTAGCGGGAGCCCCCGGGCAGTACTTC. Translation gives CSASGLAGAPGQYF.

The chain links TRBV7-6 to TRBJ2-3; 7 bases match TRBD2. The ends lost 2 bases at V and 4 bases at J; junction bases unmatched: 9. Germline loops: CDR1 SGHVS, CDR2 FNYEAQ. The CDR3 contains 16 residues. CDR3 DNA sequence: TGTGCCAGCAGCTTATATCGGGCGGGAGCGGCAGATACGCAGTATTTT. Its translation is CASSLYRAGAADTQYF.

In nucleotides, the CDR3 is TGTGCCAGTAGTTACCGGGACTGGCGGGAAGCCGCGACGGATACGCAGTATTTT. Translated, it gives CASSYRDWREAATDTQYF. This rearrangement joins TRBV19 to TRBJ2-3, with a tentative D call TRBD2 (6 bases). The CDR3 loop spans 18 amino acids. Trimming cost V 5 bases and J 6 bases, with 27 bases left between them. The germline gives CDR1 LNHDA, CDR2 SQIVND (reference sequence).

The table lists this clonotype with a few counts. The chain joins TRBV28 to TRBJ2-7, with TRBD1 matching over 8 bases. Trimming removed 0 bases from V and 0 bases from J; junction bases left unmatched: 4. Germline assignment: CDR1 MDHEN and CDR2 SYDVKM. This CDR3 is 16 amino acids long. In nucleotides, the CDR3 is TGTGCCAGCAGTTTATGGCGGACAGGGAGCTCCTACGAGCAGTACTTC. It specifies CASSLWRTGSSYEQYF.

The chain combines TRBV6-6 with TRBJ2-5; 12 nucleotides match TRBD2. The J call may be wrong; the DNA end is better matched by TRBJ2-7. The CDR3 has 15 residues. The germline V gene encodes CDR1 MNHNY and CDR2 SVGAGI (reference sequence). CDR3 region: CASISGLAGLYEQYF. CDR3 coding DNA: TGTGCCAGCATCTCCGGACTAGCGGGATTGTACGAGCAGTACTTC.

The V and J genes are TRBV29-1 and TRBJ1-2; D unresolved. The CDR3 has 15 amino acids. V dropped 5 bases and J dropped 5 bases, with 21 bases sitting between them. CDR1 SQVTM and CDR2 ANQGSEA come from the germline V gene. CDR3 residues: CSVQTGWQEMYGYTF. CDR3 DNA: TGCAGCGTTCAGACTGGATGGCAGGAAATGTATGGCTACACCTTC.

This chain links TRBV7-2 with TRBJ2-3, with 7 bases matching TRBD2. Per germline, CDR1 SGHTA and CDR2 FQGNSA. The CDR3 has 20 amino acids. J was trimmed by 2 bases and V by 5 bases; bases with no gene match: 22. This CDR3 is CASSTGGLLSNRFFTDTQYF. The CDR3 DNA follows: TGTGCCAGCAGCACGGGAGGTTTATTGAGCAACAGGTTCTTCACAGATACGCAGTATTTT.

The CDR3 is CASSSRDTSLQGYTF. Here the CDR3 DNA reads TGTGCCAGCAGCTCCCGGGACACCTCCTTACAAGGCTACACCTTC. This rearrangement joins TRBV9 to TRBJ1-2, with TRBD1 as a possible D gene (6 bases). Germline V lookup: CDR1 SGDLS, CDR2 YYNGEE. CDR3 length: 15 residues. Trimming pared 4 bases from V and 8 bases from J, leaving 21 bases between.

The chain's CDR3 is CASSQNRGMGEAFF. CDR3 nucleotides: TGTGCCAGCAGCCAAAACAGGGGAATGGGGGAAGCTTTCTTT. The chain couples TRBV7-8 to TRBJ1-1, with 7 positions matching TRBD1. Germline CDR1 and CDR2: SGHVS and FQNEAQ. This CDR3 has 14 amino acids. Losses at the gene ends were 5 bases for V and 8 bases for J; bases not matched to a gene: 11.

For this clonotype: Relative to the germline gene, one junction end is altered; a read error may explain this. The V gene is TRBV3-1, the J gene TRBJ1-2; no clear D gene. The CDR3 contains 12 residues. CDR1 is LGHDT, CDR2 YNNKEL, per germline (reference sequence). The CDR3 is CASSQAIYGYTF. CDR3 bases: TGCGCCAGCAGCCAAGCTATCTATGGCTACACCTTC.